This T cell receptor beta chain was captured in a study of T cell responses to AZD1222 COVID-19 vaccine. The length of the CDR3 is 15 residues. Trimming removed 3 bases from V and 3 bases from J, with 11 bases in between. The germline V gene has CDR1 SGHTA and CDR2 FQGNSA. Sequenced by immunoSEQ multiplex PCR; TCRdb stores in-frame clones only, minus some. This sample's table reports about 140,000 clones. This sequence was found in an adult in good health. The rearrangement joins TRBV7-2 to TRBJ1-4; D gene uncertain. Sequenced input: peripheral blood. This chain's CDR3 is CASSFQYGANEKLFF. CDR3 nucleotide sequence: TGTGCCAGCAGCTTTCAATATGGGGCTAATGAAAAACTGTTTTTT.